This T cell receptor (beta chain) appears in the sequencing data of a study of technical replicates of blood from a handful of donors. V lost 0 bases and J lost 4, with 6 bases in between. The CDR3 length is 13 residues. Germline V gene sequence: CDR1 SGHRS, CDR2 YFSETQ. The repertoire was sequenced with immunoSEQ multiplex PCR; TCRdb's copy has only in-frame clones and lacks some. Here the sample spans tens of thousands of clones, about nine tenths being singletons. The rearrangement uses TRBV5-1 and TRBJ2-3; D might be TRBD1 (5 bases). What was sequenced was T cells isolated from PBMCs. This TCR came from a human donor in good health. Here the CDR3 DNA reads TGCGCCAGCAGCTTGGTAGGGGCAGATACGCAGTATTTT. Its protein product is CASSLVGADTQYF.